The clone carrying this T cell receptor (beta chain) has only a few counts. The data stem from a study of shared clonotypes between healthy human individuals. The protocol was immunoSEQ multiplex PCR, while the TCRdb copy is restricted to in-frame clones and leaves out a portion. The sample has under 600,000 clones, about 80% seen once. Germline CDR1 reads SQVTM; CDR2 reads ANQGSEA. Trimming cost V 1 base and J 3 bases, with 10 bases left between them. The CDR3 covers 13 residues. The rearrangement uses TRBV29-1 and TRBJ2-7; a weak D match, TRBD1 (6 bases). The sequencing sample was made of PBMCs. The clonotype comes from a woman between 40 and 55 years old in good health. Some clones in this sample may be carry-over from other donors' samples. This CDR3 is CSVEGGQSYEQYF. CDR3 in DNA: TGCAGCGTTGAAGGAGGACAGAGCTACGAGCAGTACTTC.